Below are 30 T cell receptor beta chains sequenced from a single sample in a study of T cell responses to AZD1222 COVID-19 vaccine. Clones were read by immunoSEQ multiplex PCR, and TCRdb kept only the in-frame ones, dropping some. The sample records 120,000 or so clones, roughly 90% being singletons. The sample in question was peripheral blood, obtained 28 days after the second AZD1222 dose. Receptors were obtained from an adult who received the AZD1222 COVID-19 vaccine.

The rearrangement links TRBV12-3 or TRBV12-4 to TRBJ2-2, with D possibly being TRBD2 (6 bases). Trimming stripped 10 bases from V and 4 bases from J, with 13 bases between. This CDR3 comprises 13 residues. The CDR3 spells CATWAGPTGELFF. The CDR3 nucleotides read TGTGCCACCTGGGCGGGACCCACCGGGGAGCTGTTTTTT.

The rearrangement links TRBV9 to TRBJ2-1; tentative D call: TRBD2 (5 bases). Germline CDR1 SGDLS, CDR2 YYNGEE. The CDR3 runs 13 residues. The V and J ends lost 4 bases and 10 bases respectively, with 15 bases between them. CDR3 residues: CASSNTWSGEQFF. The CDR3 DNA is TGTGCCAGCAGCAACACTTGGTCGGGGGAGCAGTTCTTC.

This sequence joins TRBV7-9 and TRBJ1-2, with TRBD1 as a possible D gene (5 bases). This CDR3 region has 15 residues. Trimming pared 3 bases from V and 4 bases from J, leaving 15 bases between. CDR1 and CDR2 from the germline V gene are SEHNR and FQNEAQ (reference sequence). This CDR3 is CASSFDPPGAYGYTF. The CDR3 DNA follows: TGTGCCAGCAGCTTCGACCCTCCTGGGGCCTATGGCTACACCTTC. Combining the CDR3 with reference TRBV7-9 and TRBJ1-2 gives the whole variable domain DTGVSQNPRHKITKRGQNVTFRCDPISEHNRLYWYRQTLGQGPEFLTYFQNEAQLEKSRLLSDRFSAERPKGSFSTLEIQRTEQGDSAMYLCASSFDPPGAYGYTFGSGTRLTVV.

This clone came up once. The chain uses TRBV28 and TRBJ2-7, with 13 bases identical to TRBD2. Trimming took 6 bases from V and 2 from J; bases not matched to a gene: 4. The CDR3 is made up of 15 amino acids. Germline V gene data show CDR1 as MDHEN and CDR2 as SYDVKM. The CDR3 DNA follows: TGTGCCAGCAGACTAGGACTAGCGGGAGCCTACGAGCAGTACTTC. It is translated as CASRLGLAGAYEQYF.

The chain combines TRBV6-5 with TRBJ2-3; tentative D call: TRBD2 (5 bases). Trimming removed 2 bases from V and 1 base from J, with 7 bases in between. Germline CDR1 is MNHEY and CDR2 is SVGAGI. The CDR3 totals 14 residues. The DNA of the CDR3 is TGTGCCAGCAGTTACCCGGAGGGCACAGATACGCAGTATTTT. This translates into CASSYPEGTDTQYF.

The chain is built from TRBV3-1 (or the pseudogene TRBV3-2) and TRBJ2-3; D may correspond to TRBD1 or TRBD2 (5 bases each). In germline, CDR1 is LGHDT, CDR2 YNNKEL (reference sequence). Between the trimmed V and J ends, which lost 4 bases and 0 bases, there was a span of 23 bases. The CDR3 contains 19 residues. The CDR3 region has the DNA TGTGCCAGCAGCCCGCCCCTTCGGCTCGGGACCACTAGCACAGATACGCAGTATTTT. Protein sequence: CASSPPLRLGTTSTDTQYF.

This chain connects TRBV11-3 to TRBJ2-2, with a possible D match to TRBD1 (6 bases). Germline assignment: CDR1 SGHNT and CDR2 YENEEA. The CDR3 sequence is 14 residues long. Trimming removed 2 bases at V and 6 bases at J, with 10 bases between. The CDR3 spells CASSLYRVSGELFF. The CDR3 DNA reads as TGTGCCAGCAGCTTATACAGGGTGTCCGGGGAGCTGTTTTTT. Looking up the rest from reference TRBV11-3 and TRBJ2-2 gives the full variable domain: EAGVVQSPRYKIIEKKQPVAFWCNPISGHNTLYWYLQNLGQGPELLIRYENEEAVDDSQLPKDRFSAERLKGVDSTLKIQPAELGDSAVYLCASSLYRVSGELFFGEGSRLTVL.

This rearrangement joins TRBV9 to TRBJ2-3; 10 nucleotides match TRBD2. CDR1 is SGDLS and CDR2 is YYNGEE in the germline V gene. The V segment lost 4 bases and the J segment 2 bases; nucleotides outside the gene matches: 4. The CDR3 loop spans 15 amino acids. Here the CDR3 reads CASSIGTSATDTQYF. Here the CDR3 DNA reads TGTGCCAGCAGCATTGGGACTAGCGCCACAGATACGCAGTATTTT.

This rearrangement joins TRBV4-1 to TRBJ1-5; a possible D gene is TRBD1 (5 bases). The CDR3 contains 18 residues. From germline, CDR1 is MGHRA and CDR2 YSYEKL. V shed 3 bases and J shed 4 bases, with 22 bases lying between them. The CDR3 region has the DNA TGCGCCAGCAGCCACGATTTTTCCGGGACGATAAGGAATCAGCCCCAGCATTTT. Translating gives CASSHDFSGTIRNQPQHF.

The CDR3 is CASISSQTGNEQFF. The CDR3, as DNA: TGTGCCAGCATCTCTTCCCAGACGGGAAATGAGCAGTTCTTC. The rearrangement joins TRBV28 to TRBJ2-1; a weak D match, TRBD2 (5 bases). The CDR3 sequence is 14 residues long. Looked up from germline, CDR1 is MDHEN and CDR2 is SYDVKM. Trimming stripped 7 bases from V and 7 bases from J, with 17 bases between.

The V gene is TRBV28, the J gene TRBJ2-5; TRBD1 agrees at 7 bases. This CDR3 comprises 19 residues. Per germline, CDR1 MDHEN and CDR2 SYDVKM. J was trimmed by 3 bases and V by 10 bases; bases with no gene match: 26. The CDR3 here is CATVPGTAYFRVGEETQYF. DNA of the CDR3: TGTGCCACCGTTCCCGGGACAGCGTATTTCCGGGTAGGCGAAGAGACCCAGTACTTC.

This CDR3 is CASSKNPGPDTQYF. The DNA of the CDR3 is TGTGCCAGCTCAAAAAATCCAGGCCCAGATACGCAGTATTTT. V usage is TRBV18 and J usage is TRBJ2-3; D gene uncertain. This CDR3 is 14 amino acids long. Germline-derived CDR1 and CDR2 are KGHSH and LQKENI. Trimming removed 5 bases from V and 4 bases from J, with 13 bases in between.

This clone came up once. The CDR3 here is CASSYTLRFIASSGEQYF. In DNA, the CDR3 is TGTGCCAGCAGCTACACGCTAAGATTCATAGCGTCCTCGGGTGAGCAGTACTTC. The V call is TRBV11-3, the J call TRBJ2-7; D may be TRBD2 (5 bases). This CDR3 spans 18 amino acids. V was cut by 4 bases and J by 7 bases, with 29 bases left in between. Germline V gives CDR1 SGHNT, CDR2 YENEEA.

The rearrangement uses TRBV7-9 and TRBJ1-6; 10 bases are shared with TRBD1. This CDR3 is built from 13 residues. CDR1 and CDR2 from the germline V gene are SEHNR and FQNEAQ (reference sequence). After removal of 5 bases from V and 11 bases from J, the junction contained 3 bases not matched to a gene. The CDR3 DNA follows: TGTGCCAGCAGCCCCGGGACAGGGGCACCCCTCCACTTT. Translating it yields CASSPGTGAPLHF.

V is TRBV7-6 and J is TRBJ1-3, with TRBD1 identical over 8 bases. V trimming: 1 base; J trimming: 0 bases; junction bases outside the gene matches: 2. The CDR3 sequence is 16 residues long. Germline CDR1 SGHVS, CDR2 FNYEAQ. The CDR3: CASSLGTGPSGNTIYF. CDR3 DNA sequence: TGTGCCAGCAGCTTAGGGACAGGGCCCTCTGGAAACACCATATATTTT. Looking up the rest from reference TRBV7-6 and TRBJ1-3 gives the full variable domain: GAGVSQSPRYKVTKRGQDVALRCDPISGHVSLYWYRQALGQGPEFLTYFNYEAQQDKSGLPNDRFSAERPEGSISTLTIQRTEQRDSAMYRCASSLGTGPSGNTIYFGEGSWLTVV.

This clone occurred many times. The chain is built from TRBV1 and TRBJ2-3; the table's D call of TRBD2 was not tested on the DNA. TRBV1 is listed as a pseudogene. The length of the CDR3 is 17 residues. In DNA, the CDR3 is TGCACCAGCAGCCAAGATCGTCCTAGTCTGAGGGCAGATACGCAGTATTTT. Translation gives CTSSQDRPSLRADTQYF.

V is TRBV5-4 and J is TRBJ1-4; the match to TRBD1 covers 7 bases. V lost 3 bases to trimming and J lost 8 bases; unmatched junction nucleotides: 10. There are 15 residues in the CDR3. Germline lookup yields CDR1 SGHNT and CDR2 YYREEE (reference sequence). As DNA, the CDR3 is TGTGCCAGCAGCTCCTCGACAGGGAGAGAGGAAAAACTGTTTTTT. It is translated as CASSSSTGREEKLFF.

V usage is TRBV7-9 and J usage is TRBJ1-3, with a possible D match to TRBD1 (5 bases). The V and J ends lost 9 bases and 3 bases respectively, with 9 bases between them. Germline assignment: CDR1 SEHNR and CDR2 FQNEAQ (reference sequence). The CDR3 contains 12 residues. In DNA form, the CDR3 reads TGTGCCAGTCGGGGGGTTGGAAACACCATATATTTT. It specifies CASRGVGNTIYF.

The V and J genes are TRBV7-9 and TRBJ1-5, with D possibly TRBD1 on 5 matching bases. Per the germline V gene, CDR1 is SEHNR and CDR2 is FQNEAQ (reference sequence). The CDR3 length is 16 residues. V lost 5 bases, J lost 0 bases, and 14 bases lay in between. The CDR3, as DNA: TGTGCCAGCAGCCCGGGGGGAAAGTATAGCAATCAGCCCCAGCATTTT. It specifies CASSPGGKYSNQPQHF.

The chain uses TRBV11-3 and TRBJ2-1; D is ambiguous. Germline CDR1 and CDR2: SGHNT and YENEEA. The CDR3 runs 16 residues. Trimming stripped 3 bases from V and 2 bases from J, with 14 bases between. The CDR3 DNA is TGTGCCAGCAGCTTCTCAAAGGGAAAGCCCTACAATGAGCAGTTCTTC. This sequence encodes CASSFSKGKPYNEQFF.

This chain links TRBV9 with TRBJ1-4; D is unclear. Trimming shortened V by 1 base and J by 1 base, and 5 bases separated the two germline ends. Germline CDR1 SGDLS, CDR2 YYNGEE. There are 14 residues in the CDR3. The CDR3 coding sequence is TGTGCCAGCAGCGTAACGGGAACTAATGAAAAACTGTTTTTT. Translation gives CASSVTGTNEKLFF.

This clone was seen a few times. This chain joins TRBV5-1 and TRBJ1-3; possible D gene TRBD1, 5 bases. CDR3 length equals 15 residues. Germline V lookup: CDR1 SGHRS, CDR2 YFSETQ. V dropped 0 bases and J dropped 0 bases, with 7 bases sitting between them. The CDR3 loop is CASSLEGISGNTIYF. DNA for the CDR3: TGCGCCAGCAGCTTGGAGGGGATCTCTGGAAACACCATATATTTT.

This chain uses TRBV6-6 with TRBJ2-7; 9 nucleotides line up with TRBD1. J was trimmed by 1 base and V by 6 bases; bases with no gene match: 7. Germline V CDR1 and CDR2: MNHNY, SVGAGI (reference sequence). CDR3 length: 15 amino acids. The CDR3 nucleotides read TGTGCCAGCAGATATGGACAGGGGACGTCCTACGAGCAGTACTTC. Translated, it gives CASRYGQGTSYEQYF.

V usage is TRBV27 and J usage is TRBJ2-2; D could derive from TRBD1 or TRBD2 (6 bases each). Trimming stripped 5 bases from V and 4 bases from J, with 11 bases between. Germline CDR1 reads MNHEY; CDR2 reads SMNVEV (reference sequence). This CDR3 spans 14 amino acids. The chain's CDR3 is CASSGGLFTGELFF. The DNA for the CDR3 is TGTGCCAGCAGTGGGGGGCTCTTCACCGGGGAGCTGTTTTTT.

The chain carries TRBV4-2 and TRBJ2-1, with D possibly being TRBD1 (7 bases). Germline CDR1 is LGHNA and CDR2 is YNFKEQ. There are 16 residues in the CDR3. V lost 4 bases and J 3 bases, leaving 16 bases between the germline ends. Written as DNA, the CDR3 is TGTGCCAGCAGCCCGGGGGCAGGGGGAGACTACAATGAGCAGTTCTTC. The encoded protein is CASSPGAGGDYNEQFF.

The chain joins TRBV7-6 to TRBJ2-1; 7 bases are shared with TRBD1. Germline CDR1 is SGHVS and CDR2 is FNYEAQ. The CDR3 covers 15 residues. With 1 base clipped from V and 6 bases from J, the junction kept 6 bases outside the gene matches. The CDR3 spells CASSLGPDRSNEQFF. The CDR3, as DNA: TGTGCCAGCAGCTTAGGTCCGGACAGGTCCAATGAGCAGTTCTTC.

This chain uses TRBV11-3 with TRBJ2-7; tentative D call: TRBD2 (5 bases). The ends were cut back, 0 bases at V and 3 bases at J, with 9 bases in the middle. Germline V CDR1 and CDR2: SGHNT, YENEEA. The CDR3 is 14 amino acids. The CDR3 reads CASSLELGIYEQYF. The DNA of the CDR3 is TGTGCCAGCAGCTTAGAACTCGGGATCTACGAGCAGTACTTC.

This sequence joins TRBV4-3 and TRBJ2-7, with 11 bases fitting TRBD1. Germline V gene lookup returns CDR1 LGHNA and CDR2 YSLEER. J was trimmed by 4 bases and V by 4 bases; bases with no gene match: 9. This CDR3 is 16 amino acids long. This CDR3 reads CASSRGPGQGEYEQYF. The CDR3 region has the DNA TGCGCCAGCAGCCGGGGACCGGGACAGGGGGAATACGAGCAGTACTTC.

This chain links TRBV13 with TRBJ2-2; the D gene is possibly TRBD2 (5 bases). Germline V gene lookup returns CDR1 PRHDT and CDR2 FYEKMQ (reference sequence). The CDR3 length is 17 residues. With 5 bases removed from V and 2 bases from J, the gap between germline ends came to 18 bases. Here the CDR3 reads CASSPRVRLNNTGELFF. The CDR3 DNA is TGTGCCAGCAGCCCGAGGGTCCGACTTAACAACACCGGGGAGCTGTTTTTT.

This rearrangement joins TRBV5-1 to TRBJ2-7; 14 positions match TRBD2. There are 15 residues in the CDR3. Per the germline V gene, CDR1 is SGHRS and CDR2 is YFSETQ. J gave up 6 bases and V 6 bases, and 8 bases lay outside the gene matches. The CDR3 loop is CASTPTSGGVGEQYF. CDR3 nucleotides: TGCGCCAGCACCCCGACTAGCGGGGGGGTTGGCGAGCAGTACTTC.